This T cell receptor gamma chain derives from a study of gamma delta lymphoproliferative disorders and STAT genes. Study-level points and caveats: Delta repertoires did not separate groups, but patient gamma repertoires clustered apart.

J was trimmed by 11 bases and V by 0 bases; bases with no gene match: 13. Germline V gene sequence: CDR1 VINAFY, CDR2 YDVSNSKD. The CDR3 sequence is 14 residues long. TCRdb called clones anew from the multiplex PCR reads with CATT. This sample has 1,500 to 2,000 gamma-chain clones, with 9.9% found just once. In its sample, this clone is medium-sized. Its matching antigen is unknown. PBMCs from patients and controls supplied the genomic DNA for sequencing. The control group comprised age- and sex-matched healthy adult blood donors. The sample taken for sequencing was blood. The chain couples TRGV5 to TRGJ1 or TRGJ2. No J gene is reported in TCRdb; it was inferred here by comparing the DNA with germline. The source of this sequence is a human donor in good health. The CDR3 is CATWDRHSTGEKLF. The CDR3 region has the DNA TGTGCCACCTGGGACAGGCACTCCACGGGTGAGAAACTCTTT.